Below are 4 T cell receptor beta chains sequenced from a single sample in a study of OX40 agonist ivuxolimab in advanced cancers. Libraries were prepared by immunoSEQ multiplex PCR; TCRdb keeps only in-frame clonotypes and omits some of them. Among roughly 100,000 clones listed, 85% to 95% were seen once. This sample comprised CD4+ or CD8+ T cells sorted from blood, obtained in a trial of the OX40 agonist ivuxolimab. The receptors shown here come from an adult with an advanced solid tumor such as melanoma, head and neck, liver or kidney cancer.

Here the CDR3 reads CASSSKVPAAYNEQFF. The CDR3 DNA reads as TGTGCCAGCAGTTCCAAGGTTCCCGCCGCCTACAATGAGCAGTTCTTC. This chain links TRBV28 with TRBJ2-1, with unresolved D. CDR1 is MDHEN, CDR2 SYDVKM, per germline. The CDR3 spans 16 residues. V was shortened by 4 bases and J by 2 bases, with 15 bases between the two germline ends.

V usage is TRBV30 and J usage is TRBJ2-3; D uncertain. CDR1 is GTSNPN, CDR2 SVGIG, per germline (reference sequence). The CDR3 extends over 12 amino acids. CDR3 bases: TGTGCTTGTAGCTTACGCACAGATACGCAGTATTTT. Its translation is CACSLRTDTQYF.

The gene calls are TRBV29-1 and TRBJ2-3, with a possible D match to TRBD2 (5 bases). Germline values: CDR1 SQVTM, CDR2 ANQGSEA. CDR3 length equals 15 residues. V was cut by 3 bases and J by 6 bases, with 19 bases left in between. CDR3 nucleotides: TGCAGCGTTGAGACGGGCCTCACGCGCGGGGATACGCAGTATTTT. This sequence encodes CSVETGLTRGDTQYF.

The gene calls are TRBV28 and TRBJ2-7, with D unclear. V was cut by 3 bases and J by 3 bases, with 6 bases left in between. Per the germline V gene, CDR1 is MDHEN and CDR2 is SYDVKM. This CDR3 is 12 amino acids long. Written as DNA, the CDR3 is TGTGCCAGCAGTTTCCAAGTCTACGAGCAGTACTTC. It translates to CASSFQVYEQYF.